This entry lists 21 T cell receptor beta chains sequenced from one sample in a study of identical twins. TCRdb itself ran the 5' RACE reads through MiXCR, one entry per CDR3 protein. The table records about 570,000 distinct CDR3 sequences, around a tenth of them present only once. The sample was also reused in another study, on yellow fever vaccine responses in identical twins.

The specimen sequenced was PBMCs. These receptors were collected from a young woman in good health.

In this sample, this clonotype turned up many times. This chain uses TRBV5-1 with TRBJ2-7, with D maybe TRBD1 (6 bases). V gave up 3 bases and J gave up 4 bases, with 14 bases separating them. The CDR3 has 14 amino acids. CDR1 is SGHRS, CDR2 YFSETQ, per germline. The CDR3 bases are TGCGCCAGCAGCTCTCCGGGACAAAATTACGAGCAGTACTTC. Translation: CASSSPGQNYEQYF.

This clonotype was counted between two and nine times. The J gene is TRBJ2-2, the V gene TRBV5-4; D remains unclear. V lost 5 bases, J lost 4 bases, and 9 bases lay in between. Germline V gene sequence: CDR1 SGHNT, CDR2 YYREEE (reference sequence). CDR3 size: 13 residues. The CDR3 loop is CASSLTPTGELFF. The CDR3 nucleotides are TGTGCCAGCAGTTTGACACCCACCGGGGAGCTGTTTTTT.

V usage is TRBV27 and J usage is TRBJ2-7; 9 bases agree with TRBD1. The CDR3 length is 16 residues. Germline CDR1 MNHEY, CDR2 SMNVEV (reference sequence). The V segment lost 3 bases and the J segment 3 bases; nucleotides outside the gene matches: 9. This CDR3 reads CASSFLMTGGDYEQYF. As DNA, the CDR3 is TGTGCCAGCAGTTTTCTAATGACAGGGGGAGACTACGAGCAGTACTTC.

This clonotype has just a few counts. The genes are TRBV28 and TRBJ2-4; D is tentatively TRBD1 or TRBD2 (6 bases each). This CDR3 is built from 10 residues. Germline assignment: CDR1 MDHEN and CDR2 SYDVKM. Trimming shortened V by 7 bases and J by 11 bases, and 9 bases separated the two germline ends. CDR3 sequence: CASKGGLQYF. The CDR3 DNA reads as TGTGCCAGCAAAGGGGGGCTTCAGTACTTC.

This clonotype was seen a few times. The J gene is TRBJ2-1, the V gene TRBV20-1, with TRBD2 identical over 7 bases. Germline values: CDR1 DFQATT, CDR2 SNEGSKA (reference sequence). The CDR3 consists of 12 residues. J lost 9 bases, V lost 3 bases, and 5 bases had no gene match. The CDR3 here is CSASFSGGEQFF. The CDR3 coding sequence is TGCAGTGCTAGTTTTTCGGGAGGTGAGCAGTTCTTC.

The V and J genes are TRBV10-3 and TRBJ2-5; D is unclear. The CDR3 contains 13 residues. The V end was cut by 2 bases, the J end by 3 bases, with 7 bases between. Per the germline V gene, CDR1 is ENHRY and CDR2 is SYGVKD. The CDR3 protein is CAISESFEETQYF. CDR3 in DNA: TGTGCCATCAGTGAGAGCTTTGAAGAGACCCAGTACTTC.

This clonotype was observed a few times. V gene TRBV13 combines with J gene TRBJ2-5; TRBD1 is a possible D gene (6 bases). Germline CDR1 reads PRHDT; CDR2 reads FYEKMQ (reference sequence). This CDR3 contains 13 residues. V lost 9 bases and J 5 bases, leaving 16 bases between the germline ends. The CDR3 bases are TGTGCCAGTCAGGGGTATAATATGGAGACCCAGTACTTC. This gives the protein CASQGYNMETQYF.

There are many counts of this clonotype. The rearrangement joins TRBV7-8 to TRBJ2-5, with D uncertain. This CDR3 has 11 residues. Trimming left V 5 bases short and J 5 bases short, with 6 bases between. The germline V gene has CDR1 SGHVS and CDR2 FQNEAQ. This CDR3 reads CASSLHETQYF. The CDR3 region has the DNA TGTGCCAGCAGCCTTCATGAGACCCAGTACTTC.

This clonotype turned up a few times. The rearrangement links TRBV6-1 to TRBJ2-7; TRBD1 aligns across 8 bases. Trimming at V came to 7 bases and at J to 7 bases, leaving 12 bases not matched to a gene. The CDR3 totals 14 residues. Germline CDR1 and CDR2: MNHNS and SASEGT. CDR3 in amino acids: CASTVGGQGTEQYF. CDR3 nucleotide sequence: TGTGCCAGCACCGTCGGAGGACAGGGCACTGAGCAGTACTTC.

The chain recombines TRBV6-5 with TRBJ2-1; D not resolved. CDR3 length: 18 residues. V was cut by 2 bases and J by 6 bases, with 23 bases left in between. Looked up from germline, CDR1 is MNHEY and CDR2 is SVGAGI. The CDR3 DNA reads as TGTGCCAGCAGTTACCGAGCGTCTCTTGAGTCCCGAGGCAATGAGCAGTTCTTC. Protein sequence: CASSYRASLESRGNEQFF.

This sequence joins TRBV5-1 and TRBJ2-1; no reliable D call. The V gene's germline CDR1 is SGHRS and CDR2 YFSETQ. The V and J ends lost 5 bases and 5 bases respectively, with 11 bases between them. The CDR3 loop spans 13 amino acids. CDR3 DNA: TGCGCCAGCAGTATGGCGGAGAACAATGAGCAGTTCTTC. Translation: CASSMAENNEQFF. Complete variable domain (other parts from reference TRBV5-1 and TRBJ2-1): KAGVTQTPRYLIKTRGQQVTLSCSPISGHRSVSWYQQTPGQGLQFLFEYFSETQRNKGNFPGRFSGRQFSNSRSEMNVSTLELGDSALYLCASSMAENNEQFFGPGTRLTVL.

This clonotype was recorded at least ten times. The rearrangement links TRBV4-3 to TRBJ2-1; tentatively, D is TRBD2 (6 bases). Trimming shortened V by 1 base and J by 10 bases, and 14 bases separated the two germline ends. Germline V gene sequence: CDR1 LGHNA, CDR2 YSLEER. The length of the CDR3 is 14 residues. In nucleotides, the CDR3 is TGCGCCAGCAGCCAAGCACCCGGGAGAGGCGAGCAGTTCTTC. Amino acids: CASSQAPGRGEQFF.

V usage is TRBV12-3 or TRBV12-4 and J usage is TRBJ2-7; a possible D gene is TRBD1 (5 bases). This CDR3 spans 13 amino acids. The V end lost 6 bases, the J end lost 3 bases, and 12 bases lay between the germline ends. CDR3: CASSDRQFYEQYF. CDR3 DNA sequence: TGTGCCAGCAGCGATAGACAGTTCTACGAGCAGTACTTC.

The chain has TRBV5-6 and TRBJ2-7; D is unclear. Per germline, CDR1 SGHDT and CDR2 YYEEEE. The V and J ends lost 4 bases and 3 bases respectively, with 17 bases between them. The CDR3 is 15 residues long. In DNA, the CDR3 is TGTGCCAGCAGCCCTACAGAGAACTTTGGCTACGAGCAGTACTTC. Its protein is CASSPTENFGYEQYF.

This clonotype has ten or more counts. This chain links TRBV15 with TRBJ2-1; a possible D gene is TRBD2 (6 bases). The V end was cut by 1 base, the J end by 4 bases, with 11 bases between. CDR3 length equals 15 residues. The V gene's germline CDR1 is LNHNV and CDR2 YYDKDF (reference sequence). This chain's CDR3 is CATSRGPGEYNEQFF. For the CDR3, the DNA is TGTGCCACCAGCAGAGGACCGGGAGAGTACAATGAGCAGTTCTTC.

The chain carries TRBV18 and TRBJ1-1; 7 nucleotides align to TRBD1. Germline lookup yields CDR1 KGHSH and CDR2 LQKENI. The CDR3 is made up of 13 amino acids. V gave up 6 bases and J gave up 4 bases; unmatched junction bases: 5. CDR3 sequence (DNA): TGTGCCAGCTCCGGACAGGTGGGCACTGAAGCTTTCTTT. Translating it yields CASSGQVGTEAFF.

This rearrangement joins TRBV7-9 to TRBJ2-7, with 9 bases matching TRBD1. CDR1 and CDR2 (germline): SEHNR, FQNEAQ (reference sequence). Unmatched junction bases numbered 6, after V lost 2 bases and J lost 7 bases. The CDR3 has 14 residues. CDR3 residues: CASSLTYRGQEQYF. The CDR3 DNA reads TGTGCCAGCAGCTTAACTTACAGGGGGCAAGAGCAGTACTTC.

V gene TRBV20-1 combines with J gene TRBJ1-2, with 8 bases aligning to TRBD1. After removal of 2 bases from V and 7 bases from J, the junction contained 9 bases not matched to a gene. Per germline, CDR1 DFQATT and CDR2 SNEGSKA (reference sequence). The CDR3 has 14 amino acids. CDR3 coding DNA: TGCAGTGCTAGAATAGGGTCAGGGGGCCTTGGCTACACCTTC. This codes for CSARIGSGGLGYTF.

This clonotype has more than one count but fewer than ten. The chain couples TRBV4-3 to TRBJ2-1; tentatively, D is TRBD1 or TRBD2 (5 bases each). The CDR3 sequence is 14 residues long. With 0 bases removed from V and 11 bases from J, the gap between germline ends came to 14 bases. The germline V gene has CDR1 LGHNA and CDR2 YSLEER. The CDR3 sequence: CASSQDSSGTQQFF. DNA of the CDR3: TGCGCCAGCAGCCAAGATTCCTCCGGGACGCAGCAGTTCTTC.

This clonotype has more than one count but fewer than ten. CDR3 nucleotide sequence: TGTGCCAGCAGCTCAACCGGGACAGGGGGTGAGCAGTACTTC. Protein: CASSSTGTGGEQYF. This chain uses TRBV7-9 with TRBJ2-7; 11 nucleotides align to TRBD1. This CDR3 is built from 14 residues. Looked up from germline, CDR1 is SEHNR and CDR2 is FQNEAQ (reference sequence). Germline trimming cut 4 bases from V and 7 bases from J; bases unmatched to any gene: 6.

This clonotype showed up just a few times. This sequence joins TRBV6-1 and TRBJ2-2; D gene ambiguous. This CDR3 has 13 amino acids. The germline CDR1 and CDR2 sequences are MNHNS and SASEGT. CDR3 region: CASHIVETGELFF. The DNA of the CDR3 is TGTGCAAGCCATATAGTAGAGACCGGGGAGCTGTTTTTT.